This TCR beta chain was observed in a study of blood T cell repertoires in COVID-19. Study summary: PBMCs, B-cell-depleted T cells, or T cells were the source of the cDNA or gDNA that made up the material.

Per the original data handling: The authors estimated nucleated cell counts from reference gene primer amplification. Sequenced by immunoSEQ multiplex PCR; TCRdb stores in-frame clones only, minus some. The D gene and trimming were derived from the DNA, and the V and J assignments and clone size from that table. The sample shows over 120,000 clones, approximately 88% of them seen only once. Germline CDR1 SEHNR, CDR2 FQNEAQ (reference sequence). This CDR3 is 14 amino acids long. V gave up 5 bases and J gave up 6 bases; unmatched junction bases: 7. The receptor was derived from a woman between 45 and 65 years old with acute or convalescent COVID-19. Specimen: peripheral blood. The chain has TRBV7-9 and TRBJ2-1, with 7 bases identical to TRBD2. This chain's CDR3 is CASSRLARPNEQFF. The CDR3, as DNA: TGTGCCAGCAGCCGACTAGCCCGACCCAATGAGCAGTTCTTC.